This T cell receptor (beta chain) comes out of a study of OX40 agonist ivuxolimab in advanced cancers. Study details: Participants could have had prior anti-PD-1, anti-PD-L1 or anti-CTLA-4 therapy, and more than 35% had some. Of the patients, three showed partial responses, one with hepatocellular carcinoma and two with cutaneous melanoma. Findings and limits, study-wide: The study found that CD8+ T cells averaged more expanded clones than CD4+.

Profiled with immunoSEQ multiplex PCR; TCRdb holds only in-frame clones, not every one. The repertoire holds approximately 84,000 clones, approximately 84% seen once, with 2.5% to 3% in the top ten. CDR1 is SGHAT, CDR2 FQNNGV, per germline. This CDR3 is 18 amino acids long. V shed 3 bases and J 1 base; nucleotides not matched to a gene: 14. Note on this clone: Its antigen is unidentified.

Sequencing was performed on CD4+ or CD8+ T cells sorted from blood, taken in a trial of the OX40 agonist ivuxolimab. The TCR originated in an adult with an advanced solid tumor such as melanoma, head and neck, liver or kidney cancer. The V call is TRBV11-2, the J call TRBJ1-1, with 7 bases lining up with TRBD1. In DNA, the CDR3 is TGTGCCAGCAGCTTTAGGCCTACACCCGGGACAGCGAACACTGAAGCTTTCTTT. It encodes CASSFRPTPGTANTEAFF.